This T cell receptor beta chain derives from a study of cytomegalovirus exposure and HLA in healthy donors. Broader study findings: The study put under 200 TCR beta chains on its list as cytomegalovirus-associated.

Data came from immunoSEQ multiplex PCR; TCRdb stores just in-frame clones and leaves some out. In the table there are roughly 230,000 clones, roughly 87% of which are singletons. The V gene's germline CDR1 is SGHDN and CDR2 FVKESK. The CDR3 covers 13 residues. Deletions cut 5 bases from V and 7 bases from J, with 12 bases between. Concerning this clone: What it binds is unknown.

The TCR was taken from a woman in her 30s in good health and CMV-seronegative. This sequence joins TRBV14 and TRBJ2-1, with D hard to call. Specimen: PBMCs. The CDR3 protein is CASSTYPWNEQFF. CDR3 nucleotide sequence: TGTGCCAGCAGCACCTACCCATGGAATGAGCAGTTCTTC.